Ten or more counts support the clone carrying this T cell receptor (beta chain). The antigen remains unidentified. With 1 base removed from V and 7 bases from J, the gap between germline ends came to 15 bases. This CDR3 has 16 residues. From germline, CDR1 is SGDLS and CDR2 YYNGEE. This specimen comes from a study of identical twins. Study-level results: Abundant beta clonotypes from cord blood bore fewer insertions; memory repertoires lacked this pattern.

Every sampled donor was Caucasian and healthy. The cDNA had a unique molecular identifier and a template-switch universal primer site. TCRdb reprocessed the 5' RACE reads via MiXCR and lists one record per CDR3 protein. The sample records about 100,000 distinct CDR3 sequences, 5.9% being singletons. The sample comprised memory T cells sorted from blood. This chain connects TRBV9 to TRBJ1-6; possibly TRBD1 for D (6 bases). This TCR came from a woman between 50 and 59 years old in good health. The CDR3 sequence: CASSVLDSAGNSPLHF. CDR3 coding DNA: TGTGCCAGCAGCGTACTGGACAGTGCGGGGAATTCACCCCTCCACTTT.